This record covers a single T cell receptor beta chain. The record originates from a study of blood T cell repertoires in COVID-19. The germline V gene has CDR1 LNHDA and CDR2 SQIVND (reference sequence). This CDR3 contains 15 residues. The V and J ends lost 5 bases and 0 bases respectively, with 12 bases between them. Sequencing used immunoSEQ multiplex PCR; TCRdb keeps in-frame clones, though not all of them. In the table there are fewer than 250,000 clones, around 86% of which are singletons. This clonotype was obtained from a woman in her 40s with acute COVID-19. The gene calls are TRBV19 and TRBJ2-3, with D tentatively TRBD2 (5 bases). Material: PBMCs or T cells enriched from blood (not recorded which). CDR3 in DNA: TGTGCCAGTAGTTGGACTGTTACTAGCACAGATACGCAGTATTTT. Encoded protein: CASSWTVTSTDTQYF.